This TCR beta chain appears in the sequencing data of a study of PD-1 blockade in classical Hodgkin lymphoma. All patients relapsed after autologous stem cell transplantation, and brentuximab vedotin exposure varied. Sequencing was performed with immunoSEQ multiplex PCR; in TCRdb, only in-frame clones are kept and a portion is missing. The sample has more than 60,000 clones, roughly nine tenths seen once; the top ten hold 9.7%. V was pared by 1 base and J by 2 bases, with 11 bases between. There are 15 residues in the CDR3. This TCR derives from a human donor with classical Hodgkin lymphoma. This specimen consisted of peripheral blood mononuclear cells (PBMCs), obtained at baseline. The V call is TRBV23-1, the J call TRBJ1-1; the D is unclear. TRBV23-1 belongs to the ORF category, with a function that is uncertain. CDR3 sequence: CASSQLWELNTEAFF. The CDR3 DNA reads TGCGCCAGCAGTCAATTGTGGGAGCTAAACACTGAAGCTTTCTTT.